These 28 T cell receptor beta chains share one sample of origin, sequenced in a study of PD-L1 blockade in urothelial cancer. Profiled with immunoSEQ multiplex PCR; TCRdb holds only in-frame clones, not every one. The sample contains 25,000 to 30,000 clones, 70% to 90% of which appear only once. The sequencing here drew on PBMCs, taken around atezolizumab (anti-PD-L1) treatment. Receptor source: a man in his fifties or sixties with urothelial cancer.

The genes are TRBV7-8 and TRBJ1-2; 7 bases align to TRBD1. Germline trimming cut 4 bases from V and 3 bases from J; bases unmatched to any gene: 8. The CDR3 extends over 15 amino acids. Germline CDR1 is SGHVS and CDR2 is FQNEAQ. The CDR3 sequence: CASSSRTGGDYGYTF. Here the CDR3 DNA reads TGTGCCAGCAGCTCCCGGACAGGAGGCGACTATGGCTACACCTTC.

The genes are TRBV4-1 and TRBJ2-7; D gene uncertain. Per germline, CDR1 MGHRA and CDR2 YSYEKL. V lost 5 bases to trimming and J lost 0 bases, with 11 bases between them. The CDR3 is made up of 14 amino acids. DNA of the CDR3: TGCGCCAGCAGCTATGCCCTGAGCTCCTACGAGCAGTACTTC. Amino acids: CASSYALSSYEQYF.

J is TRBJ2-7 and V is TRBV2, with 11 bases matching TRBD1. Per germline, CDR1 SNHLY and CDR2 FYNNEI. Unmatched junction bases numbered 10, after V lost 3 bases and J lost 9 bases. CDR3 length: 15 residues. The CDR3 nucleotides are TGTGCCAGCAGTGATGGGACAGGGGGTGGGTTGAGGCAGTACTTC. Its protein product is CASSDGTGGGLRQYF. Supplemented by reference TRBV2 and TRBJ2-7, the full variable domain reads EPEVTQTPSHQVTQMGQEVILRCVPISNHLYFYWYRQILGQKVEFLVSFYNNEISEKSEIFDDQFSVERPDGSNFTLKIRSTKLEDSAMYFCASSDGTGGGLRQYFGPGTRLTVT.

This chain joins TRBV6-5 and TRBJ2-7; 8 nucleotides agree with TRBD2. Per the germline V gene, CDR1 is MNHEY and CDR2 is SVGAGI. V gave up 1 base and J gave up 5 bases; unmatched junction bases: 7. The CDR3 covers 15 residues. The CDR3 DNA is TGTGCCAGCAGTTACTTGGCGGGGGGCACGGACGAGCAGTACTTC. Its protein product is CASSYLAGGTDEQYF.

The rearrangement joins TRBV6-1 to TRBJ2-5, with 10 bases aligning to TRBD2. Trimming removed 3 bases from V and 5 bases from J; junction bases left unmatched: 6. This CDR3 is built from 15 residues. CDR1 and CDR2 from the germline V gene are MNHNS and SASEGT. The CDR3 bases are TGTGCCAGCAGTGAGGTTAGCGGGAGGAGCGAGACCCAGTACTTC. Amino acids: CASSEVSGRSETQYF.

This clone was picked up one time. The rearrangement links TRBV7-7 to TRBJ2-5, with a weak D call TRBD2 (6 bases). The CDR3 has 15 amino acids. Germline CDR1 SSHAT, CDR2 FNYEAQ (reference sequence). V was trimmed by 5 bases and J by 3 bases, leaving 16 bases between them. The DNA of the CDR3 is TGTGCCAGCAGCCCCGTGGAGCGGGCTGAAGAGACCCAGTACTTC. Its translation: CASSPVERAEETQYF.

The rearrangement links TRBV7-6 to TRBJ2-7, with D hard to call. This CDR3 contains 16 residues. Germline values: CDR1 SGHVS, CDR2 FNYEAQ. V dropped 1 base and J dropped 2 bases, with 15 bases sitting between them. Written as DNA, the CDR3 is TGTGCCAGCAGCTTAGTTGGTCAGTTCCGCACCTACGAGCAGTACTTC. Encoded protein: CASSLVGQFRTYEQYF. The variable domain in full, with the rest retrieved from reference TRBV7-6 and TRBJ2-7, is GAGVSQSPRYKVTKRGQDVALRCDPISGHVSLYWYRQALGQGPEFLTYFNYEAQQDKSGLPNDRFSAERPEGSISTLTIQRTEQRDSAMYRCASSLVGQFRTYEQYFGPGTRLTVT.

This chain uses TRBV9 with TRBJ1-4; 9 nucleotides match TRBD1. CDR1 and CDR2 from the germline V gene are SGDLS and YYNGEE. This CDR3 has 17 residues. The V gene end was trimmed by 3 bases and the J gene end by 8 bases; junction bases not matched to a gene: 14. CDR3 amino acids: CASSEEEQGALREKLFF. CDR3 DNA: TGTGCCAGCAGCGAAGAGGAACAGGGGGCCTTGAGGGAAAAACTGTTTTTT.

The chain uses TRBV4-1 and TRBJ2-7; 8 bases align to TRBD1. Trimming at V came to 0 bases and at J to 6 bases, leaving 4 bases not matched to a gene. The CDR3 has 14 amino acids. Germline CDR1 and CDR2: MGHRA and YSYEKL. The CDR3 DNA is TGCGCCAGCAGCCAAGAAAGGGACAGGCGCGAGCAGTACTTC. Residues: CASSQERDRREQYF.

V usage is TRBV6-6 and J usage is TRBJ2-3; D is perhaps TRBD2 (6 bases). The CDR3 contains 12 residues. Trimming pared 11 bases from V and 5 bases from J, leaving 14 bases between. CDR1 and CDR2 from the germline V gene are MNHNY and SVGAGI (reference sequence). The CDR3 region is CAGGALGDTQYF. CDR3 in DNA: TGTGCCGGCGGGGCTCTTGGAGATACGCAGTATTTT.

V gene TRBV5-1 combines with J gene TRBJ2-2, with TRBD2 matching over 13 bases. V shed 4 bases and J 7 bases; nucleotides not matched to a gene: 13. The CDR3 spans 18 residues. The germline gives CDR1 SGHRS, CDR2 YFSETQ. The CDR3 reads CASSPKSTSGGANGELFF. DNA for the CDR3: TGCGCCAGCAGCCCGAAATCAACTAGCGGGGGGGCCAACGGGGAGCTGTTTTTT.

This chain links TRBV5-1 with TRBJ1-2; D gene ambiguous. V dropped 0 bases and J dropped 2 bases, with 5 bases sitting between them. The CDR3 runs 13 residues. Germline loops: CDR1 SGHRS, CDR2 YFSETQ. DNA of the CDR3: TGCGCCAGCAGCTTGGAACAGAACTATGGCTACACCTTC. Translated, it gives CASSLEQNYGYTF.

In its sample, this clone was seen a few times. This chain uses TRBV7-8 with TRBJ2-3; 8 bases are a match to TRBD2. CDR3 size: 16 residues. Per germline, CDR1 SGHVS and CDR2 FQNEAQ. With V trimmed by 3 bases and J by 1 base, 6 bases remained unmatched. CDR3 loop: CASSLSTSGGTDTQYF. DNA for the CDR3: TGTGCCAGCAGCTTGTCTACTAGCGGCGGCACAGATACGCAGTATTTT.

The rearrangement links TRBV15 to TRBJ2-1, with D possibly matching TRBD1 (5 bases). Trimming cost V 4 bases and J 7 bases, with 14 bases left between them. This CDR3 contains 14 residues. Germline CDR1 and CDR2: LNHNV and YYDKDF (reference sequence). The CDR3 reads CATSTRQTGNEQFF. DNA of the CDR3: TGTGCCACCAGCACCCGACAGACTGGGAATGAGCAGTTCTTC. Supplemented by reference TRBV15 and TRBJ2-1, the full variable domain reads DAMVIQNPRYQVTQFGKPVTLSCSQTLNHNVMYWYQQKSSQAPKLLFHYYDKDFNNEADTPDNFQSRRPNTSFCFLDIRSPGLGDTAMYLCATSTRQTGNEQFFGPGTRLTVL.

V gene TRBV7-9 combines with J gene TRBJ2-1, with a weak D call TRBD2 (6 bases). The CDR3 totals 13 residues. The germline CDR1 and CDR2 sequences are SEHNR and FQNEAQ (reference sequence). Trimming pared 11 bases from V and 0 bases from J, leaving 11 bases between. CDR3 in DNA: TGTGCCGGGGGGATGGCCTCCTACAATGAGCAGTTCTTC. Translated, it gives CAGGMASYNEQFF.

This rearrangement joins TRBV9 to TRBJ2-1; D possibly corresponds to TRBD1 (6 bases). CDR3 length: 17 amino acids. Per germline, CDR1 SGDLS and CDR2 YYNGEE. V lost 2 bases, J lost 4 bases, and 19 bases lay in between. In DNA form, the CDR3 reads TGTGCCAGCAGCGTGGATGGCTCCACAGGGTCTTACAATGAGCAGTTCTTC. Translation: CASSVDGSTGSYNEQFF.

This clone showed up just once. The CDR3 DNA follows: TGTGCCAGCAGCAAACTCTCCCCGGGAAGAAGCTCCTACGAGCAGTACTTC. Protein: CASSKLSPGRSSYEQYF. V gene TRBV27 combines with J gene TRBJ2-7; D perhaps matches TRBD2 (5 bases). The V end lost 6 bases, the J end lost 0 bases, and 21 bases lay between the germline ends. The CDR3 has 17 residues. Germline V gene data show CDR1 as MNHEY and CDR2 as SMNVEV (reference sequence).

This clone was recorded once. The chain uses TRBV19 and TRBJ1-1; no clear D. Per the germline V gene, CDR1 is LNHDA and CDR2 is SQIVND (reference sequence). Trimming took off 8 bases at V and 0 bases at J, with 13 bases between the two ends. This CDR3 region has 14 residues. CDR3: CASRESLLNTEAFF. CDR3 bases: TGTGCCAGTCGGGAGTCCCTCTTGAACACTGAAGCTTTCTTT.

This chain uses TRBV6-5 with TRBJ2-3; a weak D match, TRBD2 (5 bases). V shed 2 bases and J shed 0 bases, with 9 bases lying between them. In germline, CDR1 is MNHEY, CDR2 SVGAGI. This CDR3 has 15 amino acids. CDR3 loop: CASSYEGRSTDTQYF. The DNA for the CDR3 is TGTGCCAGCAGTTACGAGGGTCGAAGCACAGATACGCAGTATTTT.

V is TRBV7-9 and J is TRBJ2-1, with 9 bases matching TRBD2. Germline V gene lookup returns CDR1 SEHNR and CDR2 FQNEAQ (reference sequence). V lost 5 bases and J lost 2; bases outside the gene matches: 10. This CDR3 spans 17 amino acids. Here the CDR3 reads CASSRSTGTSPYNEQFF. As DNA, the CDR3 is TGTGCCAGCAGCCGATCTACCGGGACTAGCCCCTACAATGAGCAGTTCTTC.

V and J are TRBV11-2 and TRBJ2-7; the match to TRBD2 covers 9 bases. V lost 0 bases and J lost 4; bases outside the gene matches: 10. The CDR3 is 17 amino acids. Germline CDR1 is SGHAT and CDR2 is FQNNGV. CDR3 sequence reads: CASSLDLASGIMYEQYF. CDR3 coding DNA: TGTGCCAGCAGCTTAGATCTTGCTAGCGGGATCATGTACGAGCAGTACTTC.

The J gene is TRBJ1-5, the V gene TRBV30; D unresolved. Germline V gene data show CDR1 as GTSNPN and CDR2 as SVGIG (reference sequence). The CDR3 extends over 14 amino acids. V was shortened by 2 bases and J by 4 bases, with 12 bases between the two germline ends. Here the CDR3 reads CAWSFKQLNQPQHF. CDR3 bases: TGTGCCTGGAGTTTCAAACAGCTAAATCAGCCCCAGCATTTT.

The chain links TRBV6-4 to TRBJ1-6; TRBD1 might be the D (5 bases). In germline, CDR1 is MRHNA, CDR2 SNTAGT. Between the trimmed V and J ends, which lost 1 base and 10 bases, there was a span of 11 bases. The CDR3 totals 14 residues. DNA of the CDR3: TGTGCCAGCAGTGACTACGGGGGTGGATCACCCCTCCACTTT. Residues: CASSDYGGGSPLHF.

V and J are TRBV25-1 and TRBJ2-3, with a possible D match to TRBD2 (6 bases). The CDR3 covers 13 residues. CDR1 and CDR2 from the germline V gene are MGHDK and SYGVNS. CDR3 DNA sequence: TGTGGCTTAGGAGGGGCCCGCACAGATACGCAGTATTTT. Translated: CGLGGARTDTQYF.

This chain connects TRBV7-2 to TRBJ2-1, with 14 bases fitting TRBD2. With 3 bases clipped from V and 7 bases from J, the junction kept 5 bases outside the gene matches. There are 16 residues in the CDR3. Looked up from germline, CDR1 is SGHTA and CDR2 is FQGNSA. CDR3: CASSFFGTSGRNEQFF. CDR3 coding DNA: TGTGCCAGCAGCTTTTTCGGGACTAGCGGGAGAAATGAGCAGTTCTTC.

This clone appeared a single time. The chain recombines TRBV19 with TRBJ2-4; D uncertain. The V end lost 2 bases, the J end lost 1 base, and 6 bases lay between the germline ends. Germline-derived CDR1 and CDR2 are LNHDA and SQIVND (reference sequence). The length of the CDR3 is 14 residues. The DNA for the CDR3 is TGTGCCAGTAGTATAAGTGCGGCCAAAAACATTCAGTACTTC. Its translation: CASSISAAKNIQYF.

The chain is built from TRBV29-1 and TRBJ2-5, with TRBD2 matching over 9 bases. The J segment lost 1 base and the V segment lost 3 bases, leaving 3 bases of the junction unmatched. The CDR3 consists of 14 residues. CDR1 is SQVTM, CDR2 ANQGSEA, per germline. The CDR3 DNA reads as TGCAGCGTTGACTGGCGGGGGGGCCAAGAGACCCAGTACTTC. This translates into CSVDWRGGQETQYF.

In DNA, the CDR3 is TGTGCCAGCAGCAAACCCCCCCGGGGGACCCGCGAGACCGGGCAGTACTTC. It encodes CASSKPPRGTRETGQYF. V and J are TRBV21-1 and TRBJ2-7; the D call in the table, TRBD2, was not verified against the DNA. TRBV21-1 is assigned pseudogene status. The CDR3 is made up of 17 amino acids.